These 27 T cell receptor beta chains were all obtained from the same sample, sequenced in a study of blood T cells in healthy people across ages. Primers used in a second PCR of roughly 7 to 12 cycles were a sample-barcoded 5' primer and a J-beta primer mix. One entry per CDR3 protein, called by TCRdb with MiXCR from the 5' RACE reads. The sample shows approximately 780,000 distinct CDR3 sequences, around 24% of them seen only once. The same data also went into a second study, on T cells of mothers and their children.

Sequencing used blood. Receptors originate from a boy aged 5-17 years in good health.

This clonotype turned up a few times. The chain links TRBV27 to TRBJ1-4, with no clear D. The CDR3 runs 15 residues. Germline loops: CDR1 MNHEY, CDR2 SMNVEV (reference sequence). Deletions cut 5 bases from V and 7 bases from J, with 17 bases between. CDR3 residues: CASSPQQTPIEKLFF. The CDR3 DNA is TGTGCCAGCAGTCCACAACAGACTCCCATTGAAAAACTGTTTTTT.

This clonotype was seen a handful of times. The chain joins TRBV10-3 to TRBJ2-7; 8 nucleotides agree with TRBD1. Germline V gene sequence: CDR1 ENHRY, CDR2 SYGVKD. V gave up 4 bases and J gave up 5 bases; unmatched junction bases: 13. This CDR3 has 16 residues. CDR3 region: CAISGGSGAGGHEQYF. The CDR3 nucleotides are TGTGCCATCAGTGGAGGTTCGGGGGCAGGGGGCCACGAGCAGTACTTC.

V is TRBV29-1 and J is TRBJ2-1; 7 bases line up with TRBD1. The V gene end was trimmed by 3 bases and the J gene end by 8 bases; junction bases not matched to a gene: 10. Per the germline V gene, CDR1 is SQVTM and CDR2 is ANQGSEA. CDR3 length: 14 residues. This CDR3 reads CSVDRAGGSDEQFF. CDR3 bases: TGCAGCGTTGATCGGGCAGGGGGATCGGATGAGCAGTTCTTC.

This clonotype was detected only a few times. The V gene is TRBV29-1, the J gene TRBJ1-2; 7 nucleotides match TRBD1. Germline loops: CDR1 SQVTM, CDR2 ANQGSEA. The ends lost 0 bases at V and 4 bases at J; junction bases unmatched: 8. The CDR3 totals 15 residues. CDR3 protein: CSVEDRGGGRYGYTF. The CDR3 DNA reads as TGCAGCGTTGAAGATCGCGGAGGGGGCCGCTATGGCTACACCTTC.

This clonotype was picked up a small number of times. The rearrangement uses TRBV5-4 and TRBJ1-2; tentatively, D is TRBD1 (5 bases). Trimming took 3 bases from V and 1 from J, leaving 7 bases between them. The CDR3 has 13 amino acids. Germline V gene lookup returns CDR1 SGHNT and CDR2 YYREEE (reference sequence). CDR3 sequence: CASSSDSNYGYTF. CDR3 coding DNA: TGTGCCAGCAGCTCCGACAGTAACTATGGCTACACCTTC.

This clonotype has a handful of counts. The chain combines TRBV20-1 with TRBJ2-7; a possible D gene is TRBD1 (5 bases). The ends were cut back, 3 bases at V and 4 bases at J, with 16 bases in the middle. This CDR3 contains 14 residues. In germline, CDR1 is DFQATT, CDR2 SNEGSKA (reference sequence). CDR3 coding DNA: TGCAGTGCTAGGGGGCGCAGGAATAATTACGAGCAGTACTTC. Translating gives CSARGRRNNYEQYF.

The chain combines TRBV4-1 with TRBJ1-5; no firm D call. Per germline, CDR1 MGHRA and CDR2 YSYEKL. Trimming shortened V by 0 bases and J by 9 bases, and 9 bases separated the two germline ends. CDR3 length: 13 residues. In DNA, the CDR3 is TGCGCCAGCAGCCAAGAAGGCGCCGGGCCCCAGCATTTT. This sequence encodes CASSQEGAGPQHF.

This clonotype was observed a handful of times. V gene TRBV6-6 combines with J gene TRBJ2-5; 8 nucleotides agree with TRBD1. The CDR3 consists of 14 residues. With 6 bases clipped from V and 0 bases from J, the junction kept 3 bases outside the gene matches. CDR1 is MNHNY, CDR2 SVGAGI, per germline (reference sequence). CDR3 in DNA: TGTGCCAGCAGGTCACAGGGGGACCAAGAGACCCAGTACTTC. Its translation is CASRSQGDQETQYF.

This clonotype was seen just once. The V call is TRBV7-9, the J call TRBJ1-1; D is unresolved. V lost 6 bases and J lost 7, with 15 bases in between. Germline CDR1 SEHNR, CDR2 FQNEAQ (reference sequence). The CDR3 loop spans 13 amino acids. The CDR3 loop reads CASSHRERIEAFF. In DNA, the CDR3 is TGTGCCAGCAGTCACCGAGAGAGGATTGAAGCTTTCTTT.

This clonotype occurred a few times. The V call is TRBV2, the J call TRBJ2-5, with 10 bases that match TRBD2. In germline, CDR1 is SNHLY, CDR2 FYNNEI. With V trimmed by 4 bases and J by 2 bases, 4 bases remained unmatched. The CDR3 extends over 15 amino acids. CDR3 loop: CASSAVSGGQETQYF. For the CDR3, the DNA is TGTGCCAGCAGTGCTGTTAGCGGGGGGCAAGAGACCCAGTACTTC.

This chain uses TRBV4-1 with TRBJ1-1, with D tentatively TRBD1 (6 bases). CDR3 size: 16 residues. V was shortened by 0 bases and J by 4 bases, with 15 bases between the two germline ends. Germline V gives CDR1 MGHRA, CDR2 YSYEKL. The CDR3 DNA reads TGCGCCAGCAGCCAAGATCTTTCGGGGGCATCCACTGAAGCTTTCTTT. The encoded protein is CASSQDLSGASTEAFF.

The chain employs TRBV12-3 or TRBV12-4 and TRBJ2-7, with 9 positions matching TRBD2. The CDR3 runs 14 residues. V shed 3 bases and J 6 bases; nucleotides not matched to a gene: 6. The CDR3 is CASSLWRGGPEQYF. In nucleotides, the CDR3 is TGTGCCAGCAGTTTGTGGCGGGGGGGCCCCGAGCAGTACTTC.

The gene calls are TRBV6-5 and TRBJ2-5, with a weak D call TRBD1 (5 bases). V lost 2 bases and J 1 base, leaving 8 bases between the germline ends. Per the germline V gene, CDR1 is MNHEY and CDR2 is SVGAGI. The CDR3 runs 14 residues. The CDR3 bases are TGTGCCAGCAGTTACCGAGACAGCCAAGAGACCCAGTACTTC. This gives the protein CASSYRDSQETQYF.

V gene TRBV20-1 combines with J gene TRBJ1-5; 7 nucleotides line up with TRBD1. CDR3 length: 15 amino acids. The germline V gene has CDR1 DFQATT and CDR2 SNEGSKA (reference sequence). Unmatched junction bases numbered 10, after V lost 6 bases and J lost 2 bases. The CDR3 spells CSARQGLLGNQPQHF. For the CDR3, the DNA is TGCAGTGCCAGACAGGGATTGCTCGGCAATCAGCCCCAGCATTTT.

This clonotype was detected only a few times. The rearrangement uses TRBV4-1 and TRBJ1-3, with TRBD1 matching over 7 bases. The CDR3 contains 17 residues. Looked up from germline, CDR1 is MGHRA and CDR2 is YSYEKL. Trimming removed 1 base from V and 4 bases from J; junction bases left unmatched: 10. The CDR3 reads CASSQVEIGTVGNTIYF. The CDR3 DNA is TGCGCCAGCAGCCAAGTTGAAATCGGGACAGTCGGAAACACCATATATTTT.

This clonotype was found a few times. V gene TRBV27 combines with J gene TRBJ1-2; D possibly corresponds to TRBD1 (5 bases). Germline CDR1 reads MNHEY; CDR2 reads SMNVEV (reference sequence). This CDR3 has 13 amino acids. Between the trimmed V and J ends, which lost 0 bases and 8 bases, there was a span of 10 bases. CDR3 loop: CASSLSRGGGYTF. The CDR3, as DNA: TGTGCCAGCAGTTTATCGAGGGGAGGCGGCTACACCTTC.

CDR3 coding DNA: TGCGCCAGCAGCCAAGATTTTCCTACCGAGCAGTACTTC. Translation gives CASSQDFPTEQYF. This chain uses TRBV4-3 with TRBJ2-7; D not certain. In germline, CDR1 is LGHNA, CDR2 YSLEER. V lost 0 bases and J lost 6, with 9 bases in between. This CDR3 spans 13 amino acids.

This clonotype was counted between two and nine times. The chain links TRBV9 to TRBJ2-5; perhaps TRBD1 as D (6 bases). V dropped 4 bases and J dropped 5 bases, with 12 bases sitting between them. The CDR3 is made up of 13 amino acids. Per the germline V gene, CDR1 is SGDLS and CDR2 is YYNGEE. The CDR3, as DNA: TGTGCCAGCAGCTCCCCGAGGGGGGAGACCCAGTACTTC. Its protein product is CASSSPRGETQYF.

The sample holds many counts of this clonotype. CDR3 nucleotides: TGCAGTGCTAGAGGAGAGGCGGGACTGTACCAAGAGACCCAGTACTTC. Translating it yields CSARGEAGLYQETQYF. The V gene is TRBV20-1, the J gene TRBJ2-5, with D tentatively TRBD2 (6 bases). Germline CDR1 and CDR2: DFQATT and SNEGSKA (reference sequence). The CDR3 contains 16 residues. Trimming took off 1 base at V and 0 bases at J, with 15 bases between the two ends.

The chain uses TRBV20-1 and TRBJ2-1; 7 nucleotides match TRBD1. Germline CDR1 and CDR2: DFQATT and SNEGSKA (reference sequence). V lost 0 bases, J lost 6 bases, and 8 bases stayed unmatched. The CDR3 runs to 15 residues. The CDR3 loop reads CSARDIQGSGNEQFF. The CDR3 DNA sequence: TGCAGTGCTAGAGATATACAGGGGAGTGGCAATGAGCAGTTCTTC.

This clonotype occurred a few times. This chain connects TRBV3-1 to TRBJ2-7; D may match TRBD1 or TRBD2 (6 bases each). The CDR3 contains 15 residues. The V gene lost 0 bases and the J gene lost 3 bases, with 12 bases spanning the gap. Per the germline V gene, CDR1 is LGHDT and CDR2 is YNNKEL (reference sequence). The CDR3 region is CASSQEGLDSYEQYF. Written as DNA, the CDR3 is TGTGCCAGCAGCCAAGAGGGACTGGACAGCTACGAGCAGTACTTC.

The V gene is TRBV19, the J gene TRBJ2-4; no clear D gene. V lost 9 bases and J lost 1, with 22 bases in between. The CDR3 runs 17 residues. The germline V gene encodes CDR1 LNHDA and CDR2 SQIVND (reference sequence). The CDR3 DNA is TGTGCCAGCCTCGGTAGGACCGCCGGGCGGGCCAAAAACATTCAGTACTTC. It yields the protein CASLGRTAGRAKNIQYF.

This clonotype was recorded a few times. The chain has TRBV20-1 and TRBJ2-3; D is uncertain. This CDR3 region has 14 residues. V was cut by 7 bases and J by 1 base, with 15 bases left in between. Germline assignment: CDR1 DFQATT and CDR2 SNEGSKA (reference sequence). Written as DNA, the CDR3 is TGCAGTGTCCAGGTTCCGTTGGGCACAGATACGCAGTATTTT. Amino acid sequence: CSVQVPLGTDTQYF.

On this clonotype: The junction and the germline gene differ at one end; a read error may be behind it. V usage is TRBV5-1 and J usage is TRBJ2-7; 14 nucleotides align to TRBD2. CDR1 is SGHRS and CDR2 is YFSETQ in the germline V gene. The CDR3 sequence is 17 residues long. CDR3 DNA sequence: TGCGCCAGCAGCTACGGGACTAGCGGGAGCATTGGATACGAGCAGCACTTC. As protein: CASSYGTSGSIGYEQHF.

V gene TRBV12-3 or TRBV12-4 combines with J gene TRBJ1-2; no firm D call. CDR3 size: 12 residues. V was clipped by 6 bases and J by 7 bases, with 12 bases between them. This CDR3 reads CASSHSKRGYTF. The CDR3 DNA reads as TGTGCCAGCAGCCACTCGAAGCGTGGCTACACCTTC.

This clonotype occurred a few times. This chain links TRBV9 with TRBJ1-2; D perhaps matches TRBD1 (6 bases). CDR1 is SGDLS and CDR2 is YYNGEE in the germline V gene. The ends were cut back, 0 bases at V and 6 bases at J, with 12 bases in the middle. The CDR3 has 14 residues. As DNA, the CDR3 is TGTGCCAGCAGCGTAGCAGGGGCAGGGCATGGCTACACCTTC. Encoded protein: CASSVAGAGHGYTF.

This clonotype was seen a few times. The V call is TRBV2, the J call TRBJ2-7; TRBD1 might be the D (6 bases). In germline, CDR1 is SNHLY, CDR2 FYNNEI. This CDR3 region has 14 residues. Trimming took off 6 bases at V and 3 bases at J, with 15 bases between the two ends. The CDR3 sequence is CASRSGQKIYEQYF. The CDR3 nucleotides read TGTGCCAGCAGGTCTGGACAGAAGATCTACGAGCAGTACTTC.